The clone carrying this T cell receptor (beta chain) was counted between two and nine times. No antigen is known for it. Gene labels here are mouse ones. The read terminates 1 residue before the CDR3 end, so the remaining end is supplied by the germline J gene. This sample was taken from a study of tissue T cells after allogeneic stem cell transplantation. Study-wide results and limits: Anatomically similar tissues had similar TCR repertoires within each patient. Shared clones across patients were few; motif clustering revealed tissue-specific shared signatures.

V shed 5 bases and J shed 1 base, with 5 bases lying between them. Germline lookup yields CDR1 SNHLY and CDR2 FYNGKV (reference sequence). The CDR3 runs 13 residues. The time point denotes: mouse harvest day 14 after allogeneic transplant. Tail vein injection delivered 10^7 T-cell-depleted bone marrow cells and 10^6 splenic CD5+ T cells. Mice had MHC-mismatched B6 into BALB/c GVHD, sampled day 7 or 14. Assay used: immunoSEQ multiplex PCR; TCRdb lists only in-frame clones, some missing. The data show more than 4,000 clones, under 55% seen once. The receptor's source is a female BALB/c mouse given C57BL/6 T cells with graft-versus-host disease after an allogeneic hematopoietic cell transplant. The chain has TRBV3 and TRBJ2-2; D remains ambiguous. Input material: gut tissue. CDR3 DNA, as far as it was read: TGTGCCAGCAGCCCAAAAAACACCGGGCAGCTCTAC. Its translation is CASSPKNTGQLY. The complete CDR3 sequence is CASSPKNTGQLYF.